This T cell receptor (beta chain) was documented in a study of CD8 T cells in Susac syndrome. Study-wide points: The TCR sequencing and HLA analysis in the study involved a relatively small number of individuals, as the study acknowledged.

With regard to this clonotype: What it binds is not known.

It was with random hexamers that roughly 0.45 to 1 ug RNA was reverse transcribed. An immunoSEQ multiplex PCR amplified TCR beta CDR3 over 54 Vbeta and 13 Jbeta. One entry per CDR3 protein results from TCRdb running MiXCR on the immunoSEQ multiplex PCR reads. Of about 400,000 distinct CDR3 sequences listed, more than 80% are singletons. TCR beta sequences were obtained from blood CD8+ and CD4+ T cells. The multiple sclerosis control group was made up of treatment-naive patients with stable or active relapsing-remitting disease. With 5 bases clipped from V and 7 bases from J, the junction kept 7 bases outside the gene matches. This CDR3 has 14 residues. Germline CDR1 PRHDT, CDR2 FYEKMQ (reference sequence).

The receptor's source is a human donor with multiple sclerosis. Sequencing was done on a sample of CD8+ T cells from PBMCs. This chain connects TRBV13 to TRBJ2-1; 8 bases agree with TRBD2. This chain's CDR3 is CASSPAGLGNEQFF. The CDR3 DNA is TGTGCCAGCAGCCCGGCGGGACTAGGTAATGAGCAGTTCTTC.